This section outlines one T cell receptor (beta chain) sequence together with its context. Its antigen is not known. This entry comes from a study of shared clonotypes between healthy human individuals. Study results and caveats: Clonotype sharing among donors was thought likely to change with sequencing depth.

Trimming removed 5 bases from V and 3 bases from J; junction bases left unmatched: 7. The CDR3 has 15 residues. Germline CDR1 is SGHTA and CDR2 is FQGNSA. Genomic DNA for unsorted samples was obtained from tens of millions of PBMCs. The assay was carried out at the deep level. In the original analysis: For the immunoSEQ data, sequences were junction-only without quality scores, so filtering differed. The data were produced by immunoSEQ multiplex PCR, yet TCRdb's version contains in-frame clones alone and is incomplete. V, J and clone size reflect that table, while D and trimming were determined from the DNA. Among hundreds of thousands of clones, about 85% were seen once, and the ten largest hold around 13%.

This chain uses TRBV7-2 with TRBJ2-1, with 7 bases lining up with TRBD2. The TCR sequence derives from a woman aged 40 to 50 in good health. Some clones in this sample may be carry-over from other donors' samples. The sequenced material came from PBMCs. The DNA of the CDR3 is TGTGCCAGCAGCGCACGAGCGGGGTTCTACAATGAGCAGTTCTTC. Amino acids: CASSARAGFYNEQFF. Complete variable domain (other parts from reference TRBV7-2 and TRBJ2-1): GAGVSQSPSNKVTEKGKDVELRCDPISGHTALYWYRQSLGQGLEFLIYFQGNSAPDKSGLPSDRFSAERTGGSVSTLTIQRTQQEDSAVYLCASSARAGFYNEQFFGPGTRLTVL.